A single sample gave rise to the 17 T cell receptor beta chains below, sequenced in a study of high-grade serous ovarian cancer treatment subgroups. Tumor tissue was taken before any definitive surgery or chemotherapy was given. This table comes from immunoSEQ multiplex PCR, and its TCRdb copy is limited to in-frame clones, with some not included. The sample holds about 33,000 clones, 79% seen once. Sequenced: tumor tissue. These receptor sequences come from a human donor with high-grade serous ovarian cancer.

The CDR3 nucleotides are TGCGCCAGCAGCCAAGACGATACGAAGGGCGGGGAGCTGTTTTTT. Protein: CASSQDDTKGGELFF. This chain links TRBV4-1 with TRBJ2-2, with D unresolved. This CDR3 is 15 amino acids long. Germline V gene data show CDR1 as MGHRA and CDR2 as YSYEKL. V gave up 0 bases and J gave up 7 bases, with 12 bases separating them.

V gene TRBV5-6 combines with J gene TRBJ1-2, with D uncertain. V lost 3 bases and J 7 bases, leaving 7 bases between the germline ends. This CDR3 contains 11 residues. Germline values: CDR1 SGHDT, CDR2 YYEEEE. CDR3 sequence reads: CASSSGAGYTF. The CDR3 nucleotides read TGTGCCAGCAGCTCAGGAGCTGGCTACACCTTC.

The rearrangement joins TRBV4-2 to TRBJ2-7; 7 bases match TRBD1. CDR1 and CDR2 (germline): LGHNA, YNFKEQ. The CDR3 is made up of 12 amino acids. V trimming: 6 bases; J trimming: 6 bases; junction bases outside the gene matches: 5. CDR3 DNA: TGTGCCAGCAGTCTGGACAGGCGCGAGCAGTACTTC. The encoded protein is CASSLDRREQYF.

In its sample, this clone was seen once. The genes are TRBV5-6 and TRBJ2-1; TRBD1 is a possible D gene (6 bases). V lost 2 bases and J 8 bases, leaving 17 bases between the germline ends. Germline values: CDR1 SGHDT, CDR2 YYEEEE. The length of the CDR3 is 15 residues. The CDR3 here is CASSLNTGFSDEQFF. CDR3 DNA: TGTGCCAGCAGCTTAAATACAGGGTTTTCTGATGAGCAGTTCTTC.

The rearrangement joins TRBV5-1 to TRBJ1-2; D unclear. Germline V gene lookup returns CDR1 SGHRS and CDR2 YFSETQ. V was clipped by 1 base and J by 8 bases, with 21 bases between them. This CDR3 has 16 amino acids. The CDR3 sequence is CASSLNPTGPRPGYTF. The DNA for the CDR3 is TGCGCCAGCAGCTTGAACCCGACGGGTCCAAGGCCCGGCTACACCTTC. Filled out from reference TRBV5-1 and TRBJ1-2, the complete variable domain reads KAGVTQTPRYLIKTRGQQVTLSCSPISGHRSVSWYQQTPGQGLQFLFEYFSETQRNKGNFPGRFSGRQFSNSRSEMNVSTLELGDSALYLCASSLNPTGPRPGYTFGSGTRLTVV.

This sequence joins TRBV4-2 and TRBJ1-2; no firm D call. The CDR3 sequence is 16 residues long. The V end was cut by 2 bases, the J end by 3 bases, with 16 bases between. Germline CDR1 is LGHNA and CDR2 is YNFKEQ. CDR3 sequence reads: CASSQPAGREDYGYTF. CDR3 DNA sequence: TGTGCCAGCAGCCAACCTGCCGGGAGGGAAGACTATGGCTACACCTTC.

This clone was seen once. This chain links TRBV7-3 with TRBJ2-1, with TRBD2 identical over 7 bases. This CDR3 has 14 residues. Germline CDR1 reads SGHTA; CDR2 reads FQGTGA. Trimming removed 4 bases from V and 8 bases from J; junction bases left unmatched: 8. The chain's CDR3 is CASSSSLARDEQFF. CDR3 DNA: TGTGCCAGCAGCTCATCACTAGCGAGGGATGAGCAGTTCTTC.

The count of this clone is one. This chain connects TRBV11-1 to TRBJ1-1, with no clear D. In germline, CDR1 is SGHAT, CDR2 FQDESV (reference sequence). Trimming cost V 10 bases and J 4 bases, with 16 bases left between them. There are 13 residues in the CDR3. CDR3 bases: TGTGCCACCGAATCAGATTTGGGCACTGAAGCTTTCTTT. Its protein product is CATESDLGTEAFF.

The rearrangement joins TRBV5-6 to TRBJ1-2, with D possibly TRBD1 on 6 matching bases. Trimming pared 2 bases from V and 8 bases from J, leaving 10 bases between. CDR1 is SGHDT, CDR2 YYEEEE, per germline. The CDR3 is 12 residues long. DNA of the CDR3: TGTGCCAGCAGCTTACAGGGTCGAGGCTACACCTTC. This translates into CASSLQGRGYTF.

The V call is TRBV14, the J call TRBJ2-1; D not resolved. V gave up 4 bases and J gave up 8 bases, with 15 bases separating them. The CDR3 is 14 residues long. Germline-derived CDR1 and CDR2 are SGHDN and FVKESK. The CDR3 region has the DNA TGTGCCAGCAGCCCTCAGGTTTGGACCCATGAGCAGTTCTTC. It specifies CASSPQVWTHEQFF.

The V and J genes are TRBV11-2 and TRBJ1-4, with D hard to call. Germline assignment: CDR1 SGHAT and CDR2 FQNNGV. Trimming removed 0 bases from V and 4 bases from J, with 12 bases in between. There are 16 residues in the CDR3. The chain's CDR3 is CASSLEWAPGNEKLFF. CDR3 DNA: TGTGCCAGCAGCTTAGAATGGGCCCCCGGTAATGAAAAACTGTTTTTT.

V is TRBV19 and J is TRBJ1-5; D is unresolved. V lost 5 bases and J lost 1, with 15 bases in between. Germline CDR1 is LNHDA and CDR2 is SQIVND (reference sequence). The length of the CDR3 is 16 residues. CDR3 sequence reads: CASSPRSFTSNQPQHF. CDR3 DNA sequence: TGTGCCAGTAGTCCCCGGAGCTTCACCAGCAATCAGCCCCAGCATTTT.

This chain uses TRBV6-5 with TRBJ2-1; D gene unclear. The CDR3 is made up of 13 amino acids. CDR1 is MNHEY, CDR2 SVGAGI, per germline. Trimming stripped 6 bases from V and 1 base from J, with 7 bases between. The CDR3 region is CASRDQSYNEQFF. The CDR3 DNA sequence: TGTGCCAGCAGGGACCAATCCTACAATGAGCAGTTCTTC.

The chain has TRBV21-1 and TRBJ2-3; the table's TRBD1 call for D was not verified on the DNA. TRBV21-1 is an annotated pseudogene. The CDR3 is 16 residues long. CDR3 loop: CASTIRRDRTTDTQYF. In nucleotides, the CDR3 is TGTGCCAGCACCATTCGTCGGGACAGGACCACAGATACGCAGTATTTT.

V is TRBV4-2 and J is TRBJ2-6; a weak D match, TRBD2 (6 bases). The CDR3 contains 20 residues. The germline V gene encodes CDR1 LGHNA and CDR2 YNFKEQ. V was trimmed by 0 bases and J by 0 bases, leaving 18 bases between them. This chain's CDR3 is CASSQDHGSPLISGANVLTF. The CDR3 DNA is TGTGCCAGCAGCCAAGACCACGGGAGTCCTCTGATCTCTGGGGCCAACGTCCTGACTTTC.

V usage is TRBV28 and J usage is TRBJ2-1, with TRBD2 matching over 15 bases. CDR1 and CDR2 (germline): MDHEN, SYDVKM. CDR3 length: 15 amino acids. Germline trimming cut 3 bases from V and 8 bases from J; bases unmatched to any gene: 2. The CDR3 loop is CASSLGLAGGDEQFF. In DNA, the CDR3 is TGTGCCAGCAGTTTGGGACTAGCGGGAGGAGATGAGCAGTTCTTC.

This clone was counted a single time. The V call is TRBV11-2, the J call TRBJ1-5; D remains ambiguous. With 0 bases removed from V and 3 bases from J, the gap between germline ends came to 18 bases. This CDR3 contains 18 residues. The germline V gene encodes CDR1 SGHAT and CDR2 FQNNGV. The CDR3 DNA is TGTGCCAGCAGCTTAGATGGAAAGGGCCGCAGTGCCAATCAGCCCCAGCATTTT. It specifies CASSLDGKGRSANQPQHF.